Listed below are T cell receptor beta chains from one sample, sequenced in a study of shared clonotypes between healthy human individuals. Sequencing used immunoSEQ multiplex PCR; TCRdb keeps in-frame clones, though not all of them. The sample holds 150,000 to 200,000 clones, 60% to 75% seen once. Source material: memory CD4+ T cells sorted from blood. These receptors came from a man aged 30-40 years in good health. Each CDR3 is given with its conserved first and last residue. Fields, in order: V gene, D gene, clone size, J gene, CDR3 protein, CDR3 DNA. The D gene is left open where the match is weak. Some rows mark clone size as missing; the rest say once, few, many or name a class of expanded clone.

TRBV6-1,TRBD2,-,TRBJ2-7,CASSLAGEDYEQYF,TGTGCCAGCAGTCTAGCGGGAGAGGACTACGAGCAGTACTTC
TRBV9,-,-,TRBJ1-1,CASSVEGQGEAFF,TGTGCCAGCAGCGTAGAGGGTCAGGGTGAAGCTTTCTTT
TRBV5-1,-,-,TRBJ2-1,CASSWGDGSYNEQFF,TGCGCCAGCAGCTGGGGGGATGGCTCCTACAATGAGCAGTTCTTC
TRBV7-2,-,few,TRBJ2-1,CASSLAWAVAYNEQFF,TGTGCCAGCAGCTTAGCGTGGGCGGTAGCCTACAATGAGCAGTTCTTC
TRBV10-2,-,once,TRBJ2-1,CASSPSSAASYNEQFF,TGCGCCAGCAGTCCAAGTTCCGCGGCCTCCTACAATGAGCAGTTCTTC
TRBV11-2,-,once,TRBJ2-3,CASSLVGRTDTQYF,TGTGCCAGCAGCTTAGTTGGGAGGACAGATACGCAGTATTTT
TRBV18,-,-,TRBJ1-5,CASSPVAGNQPQHF,TGTGCCAGCTCACCAGTTGCAGGGAATCAGCCCCAGCATTTT
TRBV19,-,-,TRBJ2-3,CASSISADTQYF,TGTGCCAGTAGTATCTCCGCAGATACGCAGTATTTT
TRBV25-1,-,-,TRBJ1-2,CASSELSYGYTF,TGTGCCAGCAGTGAGCTATCTTATGGCTACACCTTC
TRBV4-3,-,-,TRBJ2-1,CASSQQVRVGNEQFF,TGCGCCAGCAGCCAACAAGTCAGGGTTGGGAATGAGCAGTTCTTC
TRBV4-3,-,-,TRBJ2-7,CASSQGTPTGNYEQYF,TGCGCCAGCAGCCAAGGGACACCCACAGGGAACTACGAGCAGTACTTC